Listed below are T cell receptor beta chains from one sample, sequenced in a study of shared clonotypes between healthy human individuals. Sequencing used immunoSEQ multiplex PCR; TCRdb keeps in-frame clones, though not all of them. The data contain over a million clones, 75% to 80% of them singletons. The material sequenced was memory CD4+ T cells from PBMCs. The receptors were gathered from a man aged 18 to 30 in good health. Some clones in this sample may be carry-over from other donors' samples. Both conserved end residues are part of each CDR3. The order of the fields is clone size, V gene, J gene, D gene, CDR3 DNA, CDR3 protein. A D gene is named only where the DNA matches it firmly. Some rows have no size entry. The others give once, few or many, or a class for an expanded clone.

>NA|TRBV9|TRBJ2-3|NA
TGTGCCAACAGCGTAGGGCCGATTAGCACAGATACGCAGTATTTT
CANSVGPISTDTQYF
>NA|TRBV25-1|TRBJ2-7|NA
TGTGCCAGCACCGGGACTGGGGTCTACGAGCAGTACTTC
CASTGTGVYEQYF
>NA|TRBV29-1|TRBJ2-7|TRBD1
TGCAGCGTTGACGGACAGGATTCCTACGAGCAGTACTTC
CSVDGQDSYEQYF
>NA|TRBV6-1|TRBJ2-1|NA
TGTGCCAGCAGTGAATCAAGAAGACAGGTCTACAATGAGCAGTTCTTC
CASSESRRQVYNEQFF
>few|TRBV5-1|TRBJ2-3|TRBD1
TGCGCCAGCAGCTTACAGGGGTCAGATACGCAGTATTTT
CASSLQGSDTQYF
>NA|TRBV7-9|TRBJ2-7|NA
TGTGCCAGCAGCTATCAGCGCGAGCAGTACTTC
CASSYQREQYF
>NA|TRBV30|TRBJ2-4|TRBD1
TGTGCCTGGAGTCCCCCCGGGACAGGGGTTATCAAAAACATTCAGTACTTC
CAWSPPGTGVIKNIQYF
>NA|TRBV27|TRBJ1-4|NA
TGTGCCAGCAGTTTGCGGGGGGGAACAGCGATTAATGAAAAACTGTTTTTT
CASSLRGGTAINEKLFF
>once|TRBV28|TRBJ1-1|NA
TGTGCCAGCAGTTCCGGACAATTTTCCATGAACACTGAAGCTTTCTTT
CASSSGQFSMNTEAFF
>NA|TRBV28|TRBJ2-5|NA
TGTGCCAGCAGTTTAAAGGGAATAGAGACCCAGTACTTC
CASSLKGIETQYF
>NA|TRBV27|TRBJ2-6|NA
TGTGCCAGCACAAGGGTACAGAAACTCTCTGGGGCCAACGTCCTGACTTTC
CASTRVQKLSGANVLTF
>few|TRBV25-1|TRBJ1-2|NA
TGTGCCAGCAGTGAATCTCTAAGGGGTCTCCATGGCTACACCTTC
CASSESLRGLHGYTF
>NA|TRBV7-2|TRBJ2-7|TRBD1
TGTGCCAGCAGTTCACCTGACAGGGCAGCCTACGAGCAGTACTTC
CASSSPDRAAYEQYF
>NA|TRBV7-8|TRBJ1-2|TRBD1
TGTGCCAGCAGCTCCCCGGGACAGGGGGTTTCGAATGGCTACACCTTC
CASSSPGQGVSNGYTF
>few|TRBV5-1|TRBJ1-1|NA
TGCGCCAGCAGCTTGCGGGAGCAGAGAATGAACACTGAAGCTTTCTTT
CASSLREQRMNTEAFF
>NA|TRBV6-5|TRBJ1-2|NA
TGTGCCAGCAGTTATTCCCCAGGGGCCTCATATGGCTACACCTTC
CASSYSPGASYGYTF